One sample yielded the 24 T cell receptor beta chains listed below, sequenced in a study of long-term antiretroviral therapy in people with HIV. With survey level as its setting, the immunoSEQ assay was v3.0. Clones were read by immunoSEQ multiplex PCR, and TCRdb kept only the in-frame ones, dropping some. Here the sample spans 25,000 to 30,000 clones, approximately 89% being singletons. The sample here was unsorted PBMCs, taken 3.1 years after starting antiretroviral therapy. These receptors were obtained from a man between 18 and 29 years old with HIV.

The CDR3 nucleotides read TGTGCCAGCAGCTTAGTTAATGACAATGAGCAGTTCTTC. Encoded protein: CASSLVNDNEQFF. This rearrangement joins TRBV7-9 to TRBJ2-1; no firm D call. CDR1 and CDR2 (germline): SEHNR, FQNEAQ (reference sequence). Trimming left V 1 base short and J 5 bases short, with 6 bases between. The CDR3 runs to 13 residues.

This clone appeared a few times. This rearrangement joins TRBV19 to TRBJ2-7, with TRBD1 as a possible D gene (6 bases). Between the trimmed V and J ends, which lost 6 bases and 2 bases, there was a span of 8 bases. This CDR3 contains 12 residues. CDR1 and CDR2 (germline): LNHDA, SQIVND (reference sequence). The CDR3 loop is CASSQGTYEQYF. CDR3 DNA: TGTGCCAGTAGCCAGGGGACCTACGAGCAGTACTTC.

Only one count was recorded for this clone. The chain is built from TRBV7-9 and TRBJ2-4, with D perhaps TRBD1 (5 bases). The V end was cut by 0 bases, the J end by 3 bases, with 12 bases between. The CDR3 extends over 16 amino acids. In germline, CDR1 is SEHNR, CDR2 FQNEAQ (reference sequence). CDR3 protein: CASSLATGVGKNIQYF. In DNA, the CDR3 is TGTGCCAGCAGCTTAGCCACAGGAGTAGGCAAAAACATTCAGTACTTC.

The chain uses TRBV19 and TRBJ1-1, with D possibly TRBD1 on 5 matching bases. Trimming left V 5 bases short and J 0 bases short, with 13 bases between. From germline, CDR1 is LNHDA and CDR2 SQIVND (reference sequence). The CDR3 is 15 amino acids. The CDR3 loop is CASSRGVKMNTEAFF. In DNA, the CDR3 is TGTGCCAGTAGTCGGGGCGTGAAGATGAACACTGAAGCTTTCTTT.

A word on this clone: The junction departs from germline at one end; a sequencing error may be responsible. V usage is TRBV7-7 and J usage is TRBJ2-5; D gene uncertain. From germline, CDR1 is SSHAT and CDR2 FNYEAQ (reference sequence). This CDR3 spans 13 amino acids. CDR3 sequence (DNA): TGTGCTAGCAGCCCATATCCCCAAGAGACCCAGTACTTC. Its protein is CASSPYPQETQYF. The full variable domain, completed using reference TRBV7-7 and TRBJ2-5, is GAGVSQSPRYKVTKRGQDVTLRCDPISSHATLYWYQQALGQGPEFLTYFNYEAQPDKSGLPSDRFSAERPEGSISTLTIQRTEQRDSAMYRCASSPYPQETQYFGPGTRLLVL.

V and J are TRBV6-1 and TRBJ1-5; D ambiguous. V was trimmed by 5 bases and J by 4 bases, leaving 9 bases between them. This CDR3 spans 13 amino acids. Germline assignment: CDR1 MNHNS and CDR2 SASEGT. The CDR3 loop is CASSPTGNQPQHF. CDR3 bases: TGTGCCAGCAGTCCGACTGGTAATCAGCCCCAGCATTTT.

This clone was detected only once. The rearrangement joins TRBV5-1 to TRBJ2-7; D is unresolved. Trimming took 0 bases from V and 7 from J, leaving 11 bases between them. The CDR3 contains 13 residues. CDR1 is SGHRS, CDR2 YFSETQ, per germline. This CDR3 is CASSLGFVNEQYF. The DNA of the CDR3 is TGCGCCAGCAGCTTGGGGTTCGTAAATGAGCAGTACTTC.

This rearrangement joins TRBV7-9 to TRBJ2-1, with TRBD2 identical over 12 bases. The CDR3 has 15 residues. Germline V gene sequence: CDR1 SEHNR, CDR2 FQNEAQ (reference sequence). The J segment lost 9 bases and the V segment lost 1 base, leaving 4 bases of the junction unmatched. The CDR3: CASSLVLAGGPEQFF. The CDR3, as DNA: TGTGCCAGCAGCTTAGTCCTAGCGGGAGGGCCTGAGCAGTTCTTC.

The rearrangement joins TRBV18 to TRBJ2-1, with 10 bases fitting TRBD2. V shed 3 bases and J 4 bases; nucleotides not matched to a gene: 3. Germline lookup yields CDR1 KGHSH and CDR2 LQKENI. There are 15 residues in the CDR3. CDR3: CASSPASGSYNEQFF. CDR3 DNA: TGTGCCAGCTCACCGGCTAGCGGGAGTTACAATGAGCAGTTCTTC.

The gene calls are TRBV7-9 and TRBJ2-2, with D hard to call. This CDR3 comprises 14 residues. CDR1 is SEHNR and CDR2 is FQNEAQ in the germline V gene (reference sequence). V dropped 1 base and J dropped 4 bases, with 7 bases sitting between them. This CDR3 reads CASSLVDGTGELFF. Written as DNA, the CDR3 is TGTGCCAGCAGCTTAGTGGACGGCACCGGGGAGCTGTTTTTT.

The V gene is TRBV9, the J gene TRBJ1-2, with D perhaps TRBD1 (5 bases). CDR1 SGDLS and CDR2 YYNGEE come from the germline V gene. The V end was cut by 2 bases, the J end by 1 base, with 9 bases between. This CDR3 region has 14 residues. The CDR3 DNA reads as TGTGCCAGCAGCGTTGGGGGGGATAACTATGGCTACACCTTC. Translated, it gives CASSVGGDNYGYTF.

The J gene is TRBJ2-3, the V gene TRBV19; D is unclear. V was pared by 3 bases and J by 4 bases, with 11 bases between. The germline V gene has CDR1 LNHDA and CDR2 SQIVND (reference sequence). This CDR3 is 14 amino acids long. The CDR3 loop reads CASSIRSGADTQYF. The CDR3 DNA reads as TGTGCCAGTAGTATTCGGTCTGGTGCAGATACGCAGTATTTT.

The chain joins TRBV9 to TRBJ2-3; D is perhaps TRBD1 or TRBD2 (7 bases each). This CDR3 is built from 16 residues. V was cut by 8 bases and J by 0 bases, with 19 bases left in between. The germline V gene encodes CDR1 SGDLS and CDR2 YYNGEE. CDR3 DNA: TGTGCCAGTCAGCTGGGAGGGGGCACTAGCACAGATACGCAGTATTTT. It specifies CASQLGGGTSTDTQYF.

The CDR3 DNA sequence: TGCGCCAGCGCGGGGCAGGGGGAGAGCACTGAAGCTTTCTTT. Its translation: CASAGQGESTEAFF. This chain connects TRBV5-1 to TRBJ1-1, with TRBD1 matching over 7 bases. The CDR3 length is 14 residues. The V gene end was trimmed by 7 bases and the J gene end by 4 bases; junction bases not matched to a gene: 10. Germline V CDR1 and CDR2: SGHRS, YFSETQ.

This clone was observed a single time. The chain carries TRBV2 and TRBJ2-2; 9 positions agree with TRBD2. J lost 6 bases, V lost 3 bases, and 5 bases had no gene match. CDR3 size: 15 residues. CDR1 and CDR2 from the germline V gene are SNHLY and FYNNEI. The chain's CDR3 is CASSEVLAGSGELFF. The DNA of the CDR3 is TGTGCCAGCAGTGAGGTCCTAGCGGGATCCGGGGAGCTGTTTTTT. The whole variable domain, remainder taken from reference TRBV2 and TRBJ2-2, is EPEVTQTPSHQVTQMGQEVILRCVPISNHLYFYWYRQILGQKVEFLVSFYNNEISEKSEIFDDQFSVERPDGSNFTLKIRSTKLEDSAMYFCASSEVLAGSGELFFGEGSRLTVL.

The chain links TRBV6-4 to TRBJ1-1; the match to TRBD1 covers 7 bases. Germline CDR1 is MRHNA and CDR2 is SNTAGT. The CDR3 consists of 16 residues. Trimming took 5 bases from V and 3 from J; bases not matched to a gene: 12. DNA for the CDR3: TGTGCCAGCAGTAACCCCTCAGGGGGATCGGACACTGAAGCTTTCTTT. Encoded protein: CASSNPSGGSDTEAFF.

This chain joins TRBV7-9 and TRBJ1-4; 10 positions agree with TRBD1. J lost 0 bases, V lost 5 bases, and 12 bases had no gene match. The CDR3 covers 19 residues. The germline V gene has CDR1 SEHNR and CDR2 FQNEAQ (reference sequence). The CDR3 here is CASSLSPGQGLSTNEKLFF. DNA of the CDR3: TGTGCCAGCAGCCTATCCCCGGGACAGGGGTTATCAACTAATGAAAAACTGTTTTTT.

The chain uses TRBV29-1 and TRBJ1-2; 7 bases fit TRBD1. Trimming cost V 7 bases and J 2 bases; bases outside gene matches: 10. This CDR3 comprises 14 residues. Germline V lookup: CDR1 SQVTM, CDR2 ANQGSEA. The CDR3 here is CSGFLPGQNYGYTF. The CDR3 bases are TGCAGCGGATTTCTTCCGGGACAGAACTATGGCTACACCTTC.

CDR3 sequence reads: CASSYSKQGYTEAFF. In DNA form, the CDR3 reads TGTGCCAGCAGTTACTCGAAACAGGGGTACACTGAAGCTTTCTTT. The V and J genes are TRBV6-5 and TRBJ1-1, with 7 bases that match TRBD1. There are 15 residues in the CDR3. V gave up 0 bases and J gave up 3 bases; unmatched junction bases: 4. Germline CDR1 reads MNHEY; CDR2 reads SVGAGI.

CDR3: CASSLGGARFFTEAFF. For the CDR3, the DNA is TGCGCCAGCAGCTTGGGGGGGGCCCGGTTTTTTACTGAAGCTTTCTTT. The gene calls are TRBV5-1 and TRBJ1-1; tentatively, D is TRBD1 (6 bases). The V gene's germline CDR1 is SGHRS and CDR2 YFSETQ. The CDR3 has 16 amino acids. Trimming removed 0 bases at V and 5 bases at J, with 17 bases between.

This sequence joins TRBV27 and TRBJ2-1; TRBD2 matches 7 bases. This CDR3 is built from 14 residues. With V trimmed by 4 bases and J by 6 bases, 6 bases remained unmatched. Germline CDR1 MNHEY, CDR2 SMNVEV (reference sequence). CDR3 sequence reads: CASSWTSGLNEQFF. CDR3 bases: TGTGCCAGCAGTTGGACTAGTGGCCTCAATGAGCAGTTCTTC.

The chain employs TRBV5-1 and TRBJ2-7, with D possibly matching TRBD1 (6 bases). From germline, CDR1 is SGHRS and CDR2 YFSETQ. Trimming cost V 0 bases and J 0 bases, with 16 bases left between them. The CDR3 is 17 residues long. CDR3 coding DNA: TGCGCCAGCAGCTTGGGGGGGCGAGGTGGTAGCTCCTACGAGCAGTACTTC. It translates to CASSLGGRGGSSYEQYF. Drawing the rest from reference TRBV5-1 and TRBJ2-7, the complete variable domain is KAGVTQTPRYLIKTRGQQVTLSCSPISGHRSVSWYQQTPGQGLQFLFEYFSETQRNKGNFPGRFSGRQFSNSRSEMNVSTLELGDSALYLCASSLGGRGGSSYEQYFGPGTRLTVT.

In nucleotides, the CDR3 is TGTGCCAGCAGCCTACAGGGTCGAGTCACTGAAGCTTTCTTT. Translation gives CASSLQGRVTEAFF. The rearrangement uses TRBV14 and TRBJ1-1, with D possibly matching TRBD1 (6 bases). The CDR3 spans 14 residues. Germline CDR1 is SGHDN and CDR2 is FVKESK. Trimming took 4 bases from V and 4 from J, leaving 13 bases between them.

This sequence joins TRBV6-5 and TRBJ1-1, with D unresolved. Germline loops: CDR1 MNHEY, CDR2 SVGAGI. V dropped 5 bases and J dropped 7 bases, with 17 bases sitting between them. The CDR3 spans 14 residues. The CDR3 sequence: CASSRDIPWNEAFF. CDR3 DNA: TGTGCCAGCAGTCGTGATATACCTTGGAATGAAGCTTTCTTT.